This is a list of T cell receptor beta chains from one sample in a study of CD8 T cells in Susac syndrome. TCRdb ran MiXCR on the immunoSEQ multiplex PCR reads and lists one entry per CDR3 protein. The sample lists about 120,000 distinct CDR3 sequences, 85% to 95% occurring once. Specimen: CD4+ T cells from PBMCs. These receptors all stem from a human donor in good health. Both conserved end residues are part of each CDR3. Fields, in order: clone size, V gene, D gene, J gene, CDR3 protein, CDR3 DNA. D genes are given only for firm matches. Clone size appears in some rows only: once, few, many, or a class for an expanded clone.

clone size: -; V gene: TRBV12-3/TRBV12-4; D gene: -; J gene: TRBJ2-7; CDR3 protein: CASSFGGYGEQYF; CDR3 DNA: TGTGCCAGCAGTTTTGGGGGATACGGCGAGCAGTACTTC
clone size: -; V gene: TRBV4-3; D gene: TRBD2; J gene: TRBJ2-2; CDR3 protein: CASSQDSPSGSQAGELFF; CDR3 DNA: TGCGCCAGCAGCCAAGATAGTCCTAGCGGGAGTCAGGCCGGGGAGCTGTTTTTT
clone size: -; V gene: TRBV5-1; D gene: -; J gene: TRBJ2-1; CDR3 protein: CASSLATGSLKFF; CDR3 DNA: TGCGCCAGCAGCTTGGCCACCGGCTCATTGAAGTTCTTC
clone size: -; V gene: TRBV6-5; D gene: -; J gene: TRBJ1-2; CDR3 protein: CASSEVGAGAGYTF; CDR3 DNA: TGTGCCAGTAGCGAGGTCGGGGCAGGGGCTGGCTACACCTTC
clone size: -; V gene: TRBV6-1; D gene: -; J gene: TRBJ2-2; CDR3 protein: CASSRAYGANTGELFF; CDR3 DNA: TGTGCCAGCAGCCGGGCCTATGGAGCGAACACCGGGGAGCTGTTTTTT
clone size: -; V gene: TRBV29-1; D gene: -; J gene: TRBJ2-2; CDR3 protein: CSAQSSGSGGELFF; CDR3 DNA: TGCAGCGCACAAAGTTCGGGCTCGGGCGGGGAGCTGTTTTTT
clone size: -; V gene: TRBV9; D gene: TRBD2; J gene: TRBJ2-5; CDR3 protein: CASSVSSGHQETQYF; CDR3 DNA: TGTGCCAGCAGCGTGTCTAGCGGCCACCAAGAGACCCAGTACTTC
clone size: -; V gene: TRBV10-3; D gene: -; J gene: TRBJ2-2; CDR3 protein: CAISDPTGRLNTGELFF; CDR3 DNA: TGTGCCATCAGTGATCCCACAGGGAGATTGAACACCGGGGAGCTGTTTTTT
clone size: -; V gene: TRBV7-8; D gene: -; J gene: TRBJ1-2; CDR3 protein: CASSRTWGGSKEQGYTF; CDR3 DNA: TGTGCCAGCAGCCGAACGTGGGGGGGGTCAAAAGAGCAGGGCTACACCTTC
clone size: -; V gene: TRBV6-6; D gene: -; J gene: TRBJ2-2; CDR3 protein: CASSSGAVGGELFF; CDR3 DNA: TGTGCCAGCAGTTCCGGGGCGGTAGGGGGGGAGCTGTTTTTT
clone size: -; V gene: TRBV7-8; D gene: TRBD1; J gene: TRBJ2-7; CDR3 protein: CASSFTTGEQYF; CDR3 DNA: TGTGCCAGCAGCTTTACGACAGGGGAGCAGTACTTC
clone size: -; V gene: TRBV3-1; D gene: -; J gene: TRBJ2-2; CDR3 protein: CASSQLPGDTGELFF; CDR3 DNA: TGTGCCAGCAGCCAACTCCCTGGGGACACCGGGGAGCTGTTTTTT
clone size: -; V gene: TRBV3-1; D gene: TRBD1; J gene: TRBJ2-5; CDR3 protein: CASSQEGTGVPQYF; CDR3 DNA: TGTGCCAGCAGCCAAGAAGGGACAGGGGTGCCCCAGTACTTC
clone size: -; V gene: TRBV6-5; D gene: -; J gene: TRBJ2-1; CDR3 protein: CASSLSRLSPKQFF; CDR3 DNA: TGTGCCAGCAGCCTCAGTCGCCTGTCCCCAAAGCAGTTCTTC
clone size: -; V gene: TRBV5-4; D gene: -; J gene: TRBJ2-5; CDR3 protein: CASSPERGQETQYF; CDR3 DNA: TGTGCCAGCAGCCCCGAGAGGGGACAAGAGACCCAGTACTTC
clone size: -; V gene: TRBV27; D gene: TRBD1; J gene: TRBJ1-5; CDR3 protein: CASKTGDISNQPQHF; CDR3 DNA: TGTGCCAGCAAGACAGGGGATATTAGCAATCAGCCCCAGCATTTT
clone size: few; V gene: TRBV19; D gene: TRBD1; J gene: TRBJ1-5; CDR3 protein: CASSPGTVSNQPQHF; CDR3 DNA: TGTGCCAGTAGTCCGGGGACAGTTAGCAATCAGCCCCAGCATTTT
clone size: -; V gene: TRBV7-6; D gene: -; J gene: TRBJ2-3; CDR3 protein: CASSPVGGGLSTDTQYF; CDR3 DNA: TGTGCCAGCAGCCCGGTGGGAGGGGGCCTGAGCACAGATACGCAGTATTTT
clone size: few; V gene: TRBV3-1; D gene: -; J gene: TRBJ1-6; CDR3 protein: CASSQDRGNSPLHF; CDR3 DNA: TGTGCCAGCAGCCAAGACAGGGGTAATTCACCCCTCCACTTT
clone size: once; V gene: TRBV3-1; D gene: TRBD2; J gene: TRBJ2-1; CDR3 protein: CASSQPAGNSYNEQFF; CDR3 DNA: TGTGCCAGCAGCCAACCAGCGGGGAACTCCTACAATGAGCAGTTCTTC
clone size: -; V gene: TRBV5-6; D gene: -; J gene: TRBJ2-2; CDR3 protein: CASSPPSAGELFF; CDR3 DNA: TGTGCCAGCAGCCCACCTTCAGCCGGGGAGCTGTTTTTT
clone size: -; V gene: TRBV30; D gene: TRBD2; J gene: TRBJ2-1; CDR3 protein: CACLAGGPYNEQFF; CDR3 DNA: TGTGCCTGCTTAGCGGGAGGCCCTTACAATGAGCAGTTCTTC
clone size: -; V gene: TRBV19; D gene: -; J gene: TRBJ2-7; CDR3 protein: CASSIGGPSREQYF; CDR3 DNA: TGTGCCAGTAGTATTGGGGGTCCTTCACGCGAGCAGTACTTC
clone size: -; V gene: TRBV30; D gene: -; J gene: TRBJ2-1; CDR3 protein: CAWSDMGPGFYNEQFF; CDR3 DNA: TGTGCCTGGAGTGATATGGGACCTGGGTTTTACAATGAGCAGTTCTTC
clone size: -; V gene: TRBV29-1; D gene: -; J gene: TRBJ2-1; CDR3 protein: CSVGNFRDNEQFF; CDR3 DNA: TGCAGCGTTGGTAATTTCCGGGACAATGAGCAGTTCTTC
clone size: -; V gene: TRBV18; D gene: TRBD1; J gene: TRBJ1-4; CDR3 protein: CASSPGTANEKLFF; CDR3 DNA: TGTGCCAGCTCACCGGGGACAGCTAATGAAAAACTGTTTTTT
clone size: -; V gene: TRBV9; D gene: -; J gene: TRBJ2-6; CDR3 protein: CASSVSARDTRTPGANVLTF; CDR3 DNA: TGTGCCAGCAGCGTCTCCGCCCGGGACACCCGAACCCCTGGGGCCAACGTCCTGACTTTC
clone size: -; V gene: TRBV7-3; D gene: -; J gene: TRBJ2-6; CDR3 protein: CASSLMESPGRQSGANVLTF; CDR3 DNA: TGTGCCAGCAGCTTAATGGAAAGCCCGGGACGCCAATCTGGGGCCAACGTCCTGACTTTC